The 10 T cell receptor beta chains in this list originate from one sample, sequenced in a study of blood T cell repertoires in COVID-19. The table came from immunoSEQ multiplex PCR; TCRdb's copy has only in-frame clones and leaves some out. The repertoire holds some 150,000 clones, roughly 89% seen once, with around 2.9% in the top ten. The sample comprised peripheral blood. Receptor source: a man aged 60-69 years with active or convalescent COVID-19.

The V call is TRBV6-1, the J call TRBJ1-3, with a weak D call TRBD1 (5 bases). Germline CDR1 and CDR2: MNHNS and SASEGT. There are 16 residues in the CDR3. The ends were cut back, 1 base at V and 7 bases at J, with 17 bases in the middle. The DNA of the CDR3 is TGTGCCAGCAGTGAAGGTGGAGGGGCCAGGCCCAACACCATATATTTT. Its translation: CASSEGGGARPNTIYF.

This CDR3 reads CASSLAGTSGTYEQYF. The CDR3 nucleotides are TGTGCCAGCAGCTTAGCCGGGACTAGCGGGACCTACGAGCAGTACTTC. This chain connects TRBV7-2 to TRBJ2-7; 13 bases are a match to TRBD2. V lost 0 bases and J lost 2; bases outside the gene matches: 1. Germline V CDR1 and CDR2: SGHTA, FQGNSA. The CDR3 sequence is 16 residues long.

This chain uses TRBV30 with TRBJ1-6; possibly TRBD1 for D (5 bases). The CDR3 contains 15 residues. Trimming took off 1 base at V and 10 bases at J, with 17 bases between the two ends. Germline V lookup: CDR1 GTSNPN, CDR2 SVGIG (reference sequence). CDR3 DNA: TGTGCCTGGAGTGCCGCGCAGGGAGGATGGTCACCCCTCCACTTT. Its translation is CAWSAAQGGWSPLHF.

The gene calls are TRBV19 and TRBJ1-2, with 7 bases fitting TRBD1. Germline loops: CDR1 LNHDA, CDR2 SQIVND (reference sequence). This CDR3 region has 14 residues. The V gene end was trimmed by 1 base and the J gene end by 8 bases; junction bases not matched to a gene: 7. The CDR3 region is CASSIGRTGLGYTF. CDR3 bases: TGTGCCAGTAGTATAGGGCGGACAGGCCTCGGCTACACCTTC.

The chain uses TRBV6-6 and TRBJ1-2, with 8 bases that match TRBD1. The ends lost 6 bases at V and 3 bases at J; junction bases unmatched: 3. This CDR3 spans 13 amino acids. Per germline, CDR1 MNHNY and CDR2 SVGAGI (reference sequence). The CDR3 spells CASRQDRDYGYTF. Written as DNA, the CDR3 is TGTGCCAGCAGACAGGACAGGGACTATGGCTACACCTTC.

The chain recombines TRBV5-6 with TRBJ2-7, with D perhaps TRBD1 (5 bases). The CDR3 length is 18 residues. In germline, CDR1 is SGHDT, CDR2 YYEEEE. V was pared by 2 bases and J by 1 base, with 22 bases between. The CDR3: CASSFRALREERSYEQYF. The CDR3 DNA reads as TGTGCCAGCAGCTTTCGTGCCCTCAGGGAAGAAAGGTCCTACGAGCAGTACTTC.

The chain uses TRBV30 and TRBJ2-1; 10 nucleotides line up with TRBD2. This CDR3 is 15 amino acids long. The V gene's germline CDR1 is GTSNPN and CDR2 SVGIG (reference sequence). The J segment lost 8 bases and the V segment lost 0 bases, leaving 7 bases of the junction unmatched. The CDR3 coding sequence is TGTGCCTGGAGTGTAAAGAGCGGGGGGGCCTATGAGCAGTTCTTC. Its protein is CAWSVKSGGAYEQFF. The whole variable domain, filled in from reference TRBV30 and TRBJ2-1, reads SQTIHQWPATLVQPVGSPLSLECTVEGTSNPNLYWYRQAAGRGLQLLFYSVGIGQISSEVPQNLSASRPQDRQFILSSKKLLLSDSGFYLCAWSVKSGGAYEQFFGPGTRLTVL.

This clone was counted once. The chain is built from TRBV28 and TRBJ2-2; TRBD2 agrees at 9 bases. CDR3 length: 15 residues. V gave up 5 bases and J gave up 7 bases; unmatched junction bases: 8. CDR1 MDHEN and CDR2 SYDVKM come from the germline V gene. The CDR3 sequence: CASSQPSGKVGELFF. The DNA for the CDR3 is TGTGCCAGCAGTCAACCTAGCGGGAAAGTCGGGGAGCTGTTTTTT.

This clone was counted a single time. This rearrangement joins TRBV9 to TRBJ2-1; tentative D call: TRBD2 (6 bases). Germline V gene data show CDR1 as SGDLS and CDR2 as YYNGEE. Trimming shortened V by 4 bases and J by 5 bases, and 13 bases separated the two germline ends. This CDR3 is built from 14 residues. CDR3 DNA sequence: TGTGCCAGCAGCCCGGGAGATAACCACAATGAGCAGTTCTTC. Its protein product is CASSPGDNHNEQFF.

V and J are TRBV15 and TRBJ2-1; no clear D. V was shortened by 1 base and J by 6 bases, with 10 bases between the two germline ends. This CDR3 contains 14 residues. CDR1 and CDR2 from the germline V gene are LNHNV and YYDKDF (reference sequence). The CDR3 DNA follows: TGTGCCACCAGCAGAGTTGAAACGAGCAATGAGCAGTTCTTC. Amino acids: CATSRVETSNEQFF.